This T cell receptor (beta chain) was identified in a study of T cell repertoires in cytomegalovirus infection. Overall study: Based on public TCR beta signatures, there were indications of CMV infection and of a matching HLA type. Findings and limits, study-wide: Using cumulative public TCR beta family frequency, the authors identified those who carried CMV together with the relevant HLA. Dominant in the ex vivo response were TCR beta clonotypes restricted by HLA-C and specific for CMV.

Worth noting for this clonotype: Its target is not known. An end of the junction differs from the germline gene, which may be a read error.

TCRdb re-called the reads with MiXCR, one entry per CDR3 protein. The sample lists more than 350,000 distinct CDR3 sequences; approximately 32% were seen once. The CDR3 sequence is 15 residues long. This chain links TRBV12-3 or TRBV12-4 with TRBJ2-7, with D possibly TRBD2 on 6 matching bases. The sequenced sample consisted of PBMCs. The receptor's source is a human donor in good health (CMV status not recorded). Some clones in this sample may be carry-over from other donors' samples. The CDR3 loop reads CTSSPFGGYSYEQYF. CDR3 DNA sequence: TGTACCAGCAGCCCGTTTGGGGGGTACTCCTACGAGCAGTACTTC.